The T cell receptor beta chain described here comes from a study of blood T cell repertoires in COVID-19. Study background: The analysed material was cDNA or gDNA that came from T cells, B-cell-depleted T cells, or PBMCs.

CDR1 is KGHSH, CDR2 LQKENI, per germline. With 0 bases clipped from V and 7 bases from J, the junction kept 11 bases outside the gene matches. This CDR3 comprises 17 residues. Per the authors' pipeline: Scientists estimated how many nucleated cells there were by amplifying reference gene primers. Sequenced by immunoSEQ multiplex PCR; TCRdb stores in-frame clones only, minus some. The DNA gave D and trimming, while V, J and clone size come from that table. Altogether 200,000 or so clones are present, more than 65% being singletons, with the ten largest covering roughly 13%. V and J are TRBV18 and TRBJ2-1; 8 bases map to TRBD2. The TCR was taken from a human donor in a cohort sampled during active COVID-19. Input material: peripheral blood. DNA for the CDR3: TGTGCCAGCTCACCACCCTCGCTTAGCGGGAATCAGAATGAGCAGTTCTTC. Amino acid sequence: CASSPPSLSGNQNEQFF.